The clone carrying this T cell receptor beta chain was seen more than once but under ten times. Antigen: not known. For TCRbeta, the library was prepared with unique molecular identifiers. Each CDR3 protein is one row after TCRdb ran MiXCR on the PCR reads. There are some 110,000 distinct CDR3 sequences in the sample; over 9% occur only once, and about 34% lies in the top ten. The data were obtained in a study of T-cell reconstitution after alpha-beta-depleted transplantation in children. Study-wide results and limits: T-cell counts and diversity at one year post-transplant came mainly from newly produced T cells. Expanded graft clones numbering several hundred reportedly gave rise to alpha-beta T cells about two months after transplant. Surviving recipient T cells and thymic progenitors underlay high day-60 TCRbeta diversity in some patients.

Between the trimmed V and J ends, which lost 2 bases and 11 bases, there was a span of 16 bases. This CDR3 region has 14 residues. Germline CDR1 and CDR2: SEHNR and FQNEAQ (reference sequence). Sequencing used PBMCs, obtained before TCRalphabeta/CD19-depleted stem cell transplant. The chain has TRBV7-9 and TRBJ2-4, with D possibly matching TRBD2 (6 bases). This sequence was found in a boy aged 2 to 9 with acute lymphoblastic leukemia, due to receive a stem cell transplant. CDR3 residues: CASSLREPHPVQYF. The DNA for the CDR3 is TGTGCCAGCAGCTTACGGGAGCCTCATCCGGTTCAGTACTTC.